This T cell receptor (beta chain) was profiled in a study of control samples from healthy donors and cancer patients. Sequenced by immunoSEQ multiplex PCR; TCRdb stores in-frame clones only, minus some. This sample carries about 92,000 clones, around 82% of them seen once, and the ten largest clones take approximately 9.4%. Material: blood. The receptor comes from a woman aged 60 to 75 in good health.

CDR3 sequence reads: CASSSSQGSITEAFF. CDR3 in DNA: TGCGCCAGCAGCTCGTCGCAGGGATCGATCACTGAAGCTTTCTTT. The chain recombines TRBV5-1 with TRBJ1-1; D may be TRBD1 (5 bases). The CDR3 sequence is 15 residues long. CDR1 and CDR2 from the germline V gene are SGHRS and YFSETQ. Trimming left V 3 bases short and J 4 bases short, with 16 bases between.